These T cell receptor beta chains were read from a single sample in a study of blood T cell repertoires in COVID-19. Some clones are missing from TCRdb's copy, which holds only in-frame ones; the method was immunoSEQ multiplex PCR. The repertoire holds 200,000 to 250,000 clones, 88% seen once, with less than 3.5% in the top ten. The sequencing sample was made of peripheral blood. The receptors here all came from a woman between 55 and 75 years old with acute or convalescent COVID-19. Both conserved end residues are part of each CDR3. Each record gives: J gene, CDR3 length, D gene, V gene, clone size, CDR3 DNA, CDR3 protein. A D gene is named only where the DNA matches it firmly. Part of the rows lack a size; the others show once, few, many or a class for expanded clones.

TRBJ2-1 | 19 | NA | TRBV19 | NA | TGTGCCAGTAGTATAGGGTGGGGGGGCAGCAAGGCCTTTTGGAATGAGCAGTTCTTC | CASSIGWGGSKAFWNEQFF
TRBJ2-5 | 15 | TRBD2 | TRBV5-1 | NA | TGCGCCAGCAGCTTGGCCGAACTAGCGGGAGAATCCCAGTACTTC | CASSLAELAGESQYF
TRBJ1-5 | 15 | TRBD1 | TRBV2 | once | TGTGCCAGCAGTGGTCAGGGGGCAAACAATCAGCCCCAGCATTTT | CASSGQGANNQPQHF
TRBJ2-1 | 15 | TRBD2 | TRBV6-5 | NA | TGTGCCAGCAGTTCCCGACTAGCGGGAGTAGGAGAGCAGTTCTTC | CASSSRLAGVGEQFF
TRBJ2-7 | 15 | TRBD1 | TRBV28 | once | TGTGCCAGCAACCCAACCGGGACAGGGTACTACGAGCAGTACTTC | CASNPTGTGYYEQYF
TRBJ1-1 | 13 | TRBD1 | TRBV29-1 | once | TGCAGCGTGCGGACAGGGCAGAACACTGAAGCTTTCTTT | CSVRTGQNTEAFF
TRBJ2-5 | 14 | TRBD1 | TRBV19 | NA | TGTGCCAGTAGTGCGGGACAGGGCGTGGAGACCCAGTACTTC | CASSAGQGVETQYF
TRBJ1-2 | 11 | NA | TRBV21-1 | NA | TGTGCCAGCAGCGCCCAGGGGAAACACACCTTC | CASSAQGKHTF
TRBJ1-5 | 14 | TRBD1 | TRBV19 | once | TGTGCCAGTAGTCCCGGGACAGGCTTTCAGCCCCAGCATTTT | CASSPGTGFQPQHF
TRBJ1-1 | 14 | NA | TRBV2 | NA | TGTGCCAGCAGTAAGGAGGGGCGGGACACTGAAGCTTTCTTT | CASSKEGRDTEAFF
TRBJ1-2 | 14 | NA | TRBV9 | NA | TGTGCCAGCAGCGTAGATCTGGGGGCGGGTGGCTACACCTTC | CASSVDLGAGGYTF
TRBJ2-3 | 13 | NA | TRBV28 | NA | TGTGCCAGCAGTTTACTAGCAACAGATACGCAGTATTTT | CASSLLATDTQYF
TRBJ1-2 | 17 | TRBD1 | TRBV5-4 | NA | TGTGCCAGCAGCTTACCCGGACAGGGCGGAGCGGCGGGTGGCTACACCTTC | CASSLPGQGGAAGGYTF
TRBJ1-1 | 15 | NA | TRBV28 | NA | TGTGCCAGCAGTTTAGTCGCAGGGATCGGCACTGAAGCTTTCTTT | CASSLVAGIGTEAFF
TRBJ1-2 | 14 | NA | TRBV5-1 | few | TGCGCCAGCAGCTTGGATGCAGGGAAGTATGGCTACACCTTC | CASSLDAGKYGYTF
TRBJ1-5 | 14 | TRBD1 | TRBV2 | once | TGTGCCAGCAACGGACAGGCAGGCAATCAGCCCCAGCATTTT | CASNGQAGNQPQHF
TRBJ2-5 | 15 | NA | TRBV25-1 | NA | TGTGCCAGCAGTGAAGGGGGAAGGGGGGGAGAGACCCAGTACTTC | CASSEGGRGGETQYF
TRBJ2-5 | 15 | NA | TRBV24-1 | NA | TGTGCCACCAGTGAATCCGGTCGGTACCAAGAGACCCAGTACTTC | CATSESGRYQETQYF
TRBJ2-2 | 17 | NA | TRBV5-4 | NA | TGTGCCAGCAGCTTGTGGGTTTCAGGCGCTGGAACCGGGGAGCTGTTTTTT | CASSLWVSGAGTGELFF
TRBJ1-4 | 13 | NA | TRBV5-5 | NA | TGTGCCAGCCAGGGGTCCTTTAATGAAAAACTGTTTTTT | CASQGSFNEKLFF
TRBJ2-7 | 15 | NA | TRBV2 | few | TGTGCCAGCAGTTTGAGGGACAACGGAGGCTACGAGCAGTACTTC | CASSLRDNGGYEQYF
TRBJ1-2 | 14 | NA | TRBV28 | NA | TGTGCCAGCAGTTTGGGCAGAGCTAACTATGGCTACACCTTC | CASSLGRANYGYTF